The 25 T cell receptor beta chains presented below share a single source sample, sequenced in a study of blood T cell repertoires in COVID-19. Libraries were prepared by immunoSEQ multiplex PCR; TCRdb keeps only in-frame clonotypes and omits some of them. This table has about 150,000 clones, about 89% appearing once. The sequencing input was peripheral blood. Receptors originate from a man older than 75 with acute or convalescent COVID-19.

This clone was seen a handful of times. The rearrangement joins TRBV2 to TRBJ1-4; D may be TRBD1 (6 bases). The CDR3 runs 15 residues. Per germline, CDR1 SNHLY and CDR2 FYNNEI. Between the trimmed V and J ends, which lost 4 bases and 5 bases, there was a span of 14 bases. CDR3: CASSGMGHRNEKLFF. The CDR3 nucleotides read TGTGCCAGCAGTGGGATGGGACACCGAAATGAAAAACTGTTTTTT.

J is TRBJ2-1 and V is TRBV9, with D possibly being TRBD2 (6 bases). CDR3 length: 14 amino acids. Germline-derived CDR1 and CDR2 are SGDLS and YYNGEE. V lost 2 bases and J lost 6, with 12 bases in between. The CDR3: CASSVGGSGNEQFF. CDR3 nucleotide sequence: TGTGCCAGCAGCGTTGGGGGGTCAGGCAATGAGCAGTTCTTC. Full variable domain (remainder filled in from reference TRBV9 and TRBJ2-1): DSGVTQTPKHLITATGQRVTLRCSPRSGDLSVYWYQQSLDQGLQFLIQYYNGEERAKGNILERFSAQQFPDLHSELNLSSLELGDSALYFCASSVGGSGNEQFFGPGTRLTVL.

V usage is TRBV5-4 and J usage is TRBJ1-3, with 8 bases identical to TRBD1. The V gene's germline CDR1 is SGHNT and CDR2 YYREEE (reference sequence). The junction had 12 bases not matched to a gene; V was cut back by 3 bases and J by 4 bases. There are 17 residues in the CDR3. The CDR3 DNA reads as TGTGCCAGCAGCTCAGGTCGGGACAGGTCCCCGGGAAACACCATATATTTT. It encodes CASSSGRDRSPGNTIYF.

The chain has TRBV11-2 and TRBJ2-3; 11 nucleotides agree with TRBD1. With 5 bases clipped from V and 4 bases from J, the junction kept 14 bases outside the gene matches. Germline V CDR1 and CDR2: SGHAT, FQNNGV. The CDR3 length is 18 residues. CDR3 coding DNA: TGTGCCAGCAGCCGGGGGACAGGGGGTTCCTTTAAGGCAGATACGCAGTATTTT. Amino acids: CASSRGTGGSFKADTQYF.

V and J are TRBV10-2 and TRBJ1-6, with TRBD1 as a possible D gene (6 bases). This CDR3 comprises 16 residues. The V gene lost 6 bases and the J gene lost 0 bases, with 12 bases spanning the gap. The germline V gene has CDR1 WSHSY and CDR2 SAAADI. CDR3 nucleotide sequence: TGCGCCAGCAGCGCAGGGGCAAGCTCCTATAATTCACCCCTCCACTTT. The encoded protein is CASSAGASSYNSPLHF.

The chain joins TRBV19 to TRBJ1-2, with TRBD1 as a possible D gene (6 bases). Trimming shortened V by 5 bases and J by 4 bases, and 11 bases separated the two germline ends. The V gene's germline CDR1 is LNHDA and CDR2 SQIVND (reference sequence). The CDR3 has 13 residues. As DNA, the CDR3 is TGTGCCAGTAGTCCCACAGGGACCTATGGCTACACCTTC. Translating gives CASSPTGTYGYTF.

The DNA of the CDR3 is TGTGCCAGCCGACTAGTCGGCACAGATACGCAGTATTTT. Its protein product is CASRLVGTDTQYF. The gene calls are TRBV2 and TRBJ2-3; a possible D gene is TRBD2 (6 bases). This CDR3 comprises 13 residues. The germline gives CDR1 SNHLY, CDR2 FYNNEI. Trimming left V 8 bases short and J 1 base short, with 10 bases between.

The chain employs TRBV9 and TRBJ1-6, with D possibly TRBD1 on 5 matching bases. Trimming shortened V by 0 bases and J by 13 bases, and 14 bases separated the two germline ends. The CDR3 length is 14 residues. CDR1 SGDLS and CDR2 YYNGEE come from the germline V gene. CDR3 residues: CASSVGRGLGPLHF. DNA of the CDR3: TGTGCCAGCAGCGTAGGTCGGGGGTTGGGGCCCCTCCACTTT.

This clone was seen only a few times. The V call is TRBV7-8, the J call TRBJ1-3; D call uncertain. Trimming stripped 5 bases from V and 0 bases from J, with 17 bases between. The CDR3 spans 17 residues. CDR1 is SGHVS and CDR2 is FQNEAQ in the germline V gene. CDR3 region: CASSASYGRISGNTIYF. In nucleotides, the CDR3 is TGTGCCAGCAGCGCCTCTTACGGCAGGATCTCTGGAAACACCATATATTTT.

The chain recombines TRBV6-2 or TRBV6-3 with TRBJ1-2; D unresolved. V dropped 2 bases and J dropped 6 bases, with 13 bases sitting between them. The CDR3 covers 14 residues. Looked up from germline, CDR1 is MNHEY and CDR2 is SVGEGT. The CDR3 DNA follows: TGTGCCAGCAGTTACACCGTCCACAAGAATGGCTACACCTTC. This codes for CASSYTVHKNGYTF.

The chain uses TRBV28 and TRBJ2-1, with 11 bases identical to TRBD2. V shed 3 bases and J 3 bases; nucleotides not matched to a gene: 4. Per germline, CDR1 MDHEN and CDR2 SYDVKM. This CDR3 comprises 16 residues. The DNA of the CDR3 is TGTGCCAGCAGTTTGTCCGGGACTAGCGGCTACAATGAGCAGTTCTTC. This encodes CASSLSGTSGYNEQFF.

The CDR3 sequence: CASTGIAGYNEQFF. The CDR3 DNA reads TGTGCCAGCACTGGGATAGCGGGTTACAATGAGCAGTTCTTC. The chain carries TRBV6-5 and TRBJ2-1; 7 bases align to TRBD2. The germline CDR1 and CDR2 sequences are MNHEY and SVGAGI. The V gene end was trimmed by 7 bases and the J gene end by 4 bases; junction bases not matched to a gene: 7. CDR3 length: 14 amino acids.

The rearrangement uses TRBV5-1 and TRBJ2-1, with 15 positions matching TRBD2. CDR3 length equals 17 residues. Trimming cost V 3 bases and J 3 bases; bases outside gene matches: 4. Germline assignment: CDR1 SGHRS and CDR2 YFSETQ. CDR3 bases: TGCGCCAGCAGCTACGAGGGACTAGCGGGAGGCTACAATGAGCAGTTCTTC. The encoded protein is CASSYEGLAGGYNEQFF.

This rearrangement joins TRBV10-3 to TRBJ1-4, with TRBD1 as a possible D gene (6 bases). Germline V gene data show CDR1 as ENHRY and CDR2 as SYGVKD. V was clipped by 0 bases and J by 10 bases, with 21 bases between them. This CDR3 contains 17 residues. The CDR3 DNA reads TGTGCCATCAGTGAGTCTTTTGGGGGGGGCGGCAGTCGAAAACTGTTTTTT. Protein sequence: CAISESFGGGGSRKLFF.

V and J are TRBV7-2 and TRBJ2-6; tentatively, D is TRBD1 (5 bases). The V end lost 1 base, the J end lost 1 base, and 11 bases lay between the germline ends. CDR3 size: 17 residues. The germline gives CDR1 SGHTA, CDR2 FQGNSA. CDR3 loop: CASSLVGRVSGANVLTF. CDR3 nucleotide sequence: TGTGCCAGCAGCTTAGTGGGCAGGGTATCTGGGGCCAACGTCCTGACTTTC.

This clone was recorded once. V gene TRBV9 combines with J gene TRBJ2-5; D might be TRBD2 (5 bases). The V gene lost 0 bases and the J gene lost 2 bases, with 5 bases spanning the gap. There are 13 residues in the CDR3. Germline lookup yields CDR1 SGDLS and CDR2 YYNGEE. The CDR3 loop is CASSVGGQETQYF. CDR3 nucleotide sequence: TGTGCCAGCAGCGTAGGAGGGCAAGAGACCCAGTACTTC.

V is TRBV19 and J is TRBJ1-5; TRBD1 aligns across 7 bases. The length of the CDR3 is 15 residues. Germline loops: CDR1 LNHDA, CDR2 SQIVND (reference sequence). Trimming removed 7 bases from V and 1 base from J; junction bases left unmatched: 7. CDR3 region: CASNLGGVSNQPQHF. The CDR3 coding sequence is TGTGCCAGTAACCTAGGGGGCGTGAGCAATCAGCCCCAGCATTTT.

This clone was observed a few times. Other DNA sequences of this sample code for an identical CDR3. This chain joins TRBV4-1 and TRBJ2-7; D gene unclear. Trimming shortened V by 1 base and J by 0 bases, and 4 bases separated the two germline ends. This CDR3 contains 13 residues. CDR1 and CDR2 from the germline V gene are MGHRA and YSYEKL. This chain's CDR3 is CASSQGSSYEQYF. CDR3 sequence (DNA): TGCGCCAGCAGCCAAGGTAGCTCCTACGAGCAGTACTTC.

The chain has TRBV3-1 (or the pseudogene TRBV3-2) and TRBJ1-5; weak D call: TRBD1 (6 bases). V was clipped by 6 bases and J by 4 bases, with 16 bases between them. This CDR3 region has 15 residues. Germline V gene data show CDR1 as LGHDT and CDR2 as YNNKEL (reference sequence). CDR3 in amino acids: CASSLRGGANQPQHF. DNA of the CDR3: TGTGCCAGCAGTCTAAGGGGGGGCGCGAATCAGCCCCAGCATTTT.

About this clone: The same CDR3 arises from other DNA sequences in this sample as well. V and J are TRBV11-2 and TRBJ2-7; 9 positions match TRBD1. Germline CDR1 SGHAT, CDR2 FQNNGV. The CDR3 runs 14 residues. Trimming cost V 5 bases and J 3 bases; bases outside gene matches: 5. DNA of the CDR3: TGTGCCAGCAGCGTCGGGACAGGGTACTACGAGCAGTACTTC. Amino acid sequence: CASSVGTGYYEQYF.

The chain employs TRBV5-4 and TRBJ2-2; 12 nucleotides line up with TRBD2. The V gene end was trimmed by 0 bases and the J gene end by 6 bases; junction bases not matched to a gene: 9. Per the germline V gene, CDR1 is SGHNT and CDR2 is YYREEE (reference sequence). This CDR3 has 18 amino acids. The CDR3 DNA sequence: TGTGCCAGCAGCTTGGGCTTGGTGGGGACTAGCGGGCCCGGGGAGCTGTTTTTT. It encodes CASSLGLVGTSGPGELFF.

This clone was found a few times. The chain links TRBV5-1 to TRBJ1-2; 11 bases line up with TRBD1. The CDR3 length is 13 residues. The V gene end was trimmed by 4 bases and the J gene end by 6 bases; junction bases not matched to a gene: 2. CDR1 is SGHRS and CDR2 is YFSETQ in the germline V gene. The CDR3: CASSPDRGHGYTF. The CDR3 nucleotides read TGCGCCAGCAGCCCGGACAGGGGGCATGGCTACACCTTC.

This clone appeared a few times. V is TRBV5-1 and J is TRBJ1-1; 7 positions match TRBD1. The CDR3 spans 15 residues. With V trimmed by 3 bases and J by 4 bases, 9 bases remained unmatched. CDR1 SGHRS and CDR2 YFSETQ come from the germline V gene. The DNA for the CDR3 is TGCGCCAGCAGCTCAATCCAGGGGGTAACCACTGAAGCTTTCTTT. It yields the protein CASSSIQGVTTEAFF.

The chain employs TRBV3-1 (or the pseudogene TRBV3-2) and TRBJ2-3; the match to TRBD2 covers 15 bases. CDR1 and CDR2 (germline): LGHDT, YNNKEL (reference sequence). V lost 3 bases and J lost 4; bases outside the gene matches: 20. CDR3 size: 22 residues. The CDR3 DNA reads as TGTGCCAGCAGCCACCTATTTGCCGGGACTAGCGGGAGGAAATGGTCCGCAGATACGCAGTATTTT. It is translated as CASSHLFAGTSGRKWSADTQYF.

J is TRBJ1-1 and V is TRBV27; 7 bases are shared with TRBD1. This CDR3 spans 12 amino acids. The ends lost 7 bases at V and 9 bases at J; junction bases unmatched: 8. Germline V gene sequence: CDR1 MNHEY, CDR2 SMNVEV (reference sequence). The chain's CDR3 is CASTGQERKAFF. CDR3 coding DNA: TGTGCCAGCACCGGACAGGAGCGGAAAGCTTTCTTT.